The 8 T cell receptor beta chains listed next were all sequenced from one sample in a study of neurological immune-mediated disorders (dated by TCRdb to between 2018 and 2020). Receptor libraries were prepared by 5' RACE. Instrument on record: Illumina HiSeq 2500. TCRdb applied fastp at Q25 and MiXCR to the public reads, then kept only in-frame beta chains. Entries that share a CDR3 protein sequence are merged under the most common genes and DNA. Counted in this sample were 45,000 or so distinct CDR3 sequences; roughly 13% of them appeared once. The ten largest account for roughly 1.2% of the sample. Source material: PBMCs. The source is a female donor in good health.

This clonotype has at least ten counts. V is TRBV5-1 and J is TRBJ1-2; no clear D. Trimming removed 4 bases from V and 2 bases from J, with 9 bases in between. Germline assignment: CDR1 SGHRS and CDR2 YFSETQ. The CDR3 loop spans 13 amino acids. The CDR3 DNA reads TGCGCCAGCAGCGAAGGAGGGAACTATGGCTACACCTTC. Encoded protein: CASSEGGNYGYTF. The variable domain in full, completed from reference TRBV5-1 and TRBJ1-2, reads KAGVTQTPRYLIKTRGQQVTLSCSPISGHRSVSWYQQTPGQGLQFLFEYFSETQRNKGNFPGRFSGRQFSNSRSEMNVSTLELGDSALYLCASSEGGNYGYTFGSGTRLTVV.

This clonotype showed up just a few times. A much larger clonotype is one base distant, so this may be a read error. The V gene is TRBV7-3, the J gene TRBJ2-5; 10 bases line up with TRBD2. Germline V gene sequence: CDR1 SGHTA, CDR2 FQGTGA. This CDR3 region has 17 residues. CDR3 region: CVSSPGSSGGVRETQYF. The CDR3 region has the DNA TGTGTCAGCAGCCCCGGTTCTAGCGGGGGAGTTAGGGAGACCCAGTACTTC.

On this clonotype itself: One end of the junction is discordant with germline, which a read error may explain. The chain couples TRBV4-2 to TRBJ1-1; possible D gene TRBD1, 6 bases. Germline V gene data show CDR1 as LGHNA and CDR2 as YNFKEQ. The CDR3 sequence is 17 residues long. CDR3 coding DNA: TGTGCCAACAGCCAAGGAAAGACAGGAGGGGCGAACACTGAAGCTTTCTTC. It translates to CANSQGKTGGANTEAFF.

This clonotype has at least ten counts. The chain is built from TRBV6-5 and TRBJ2-1; TRBD2 aligns across 13 bases. Unmatched junction bases numbered 5, after V lost 0 bases and J lost 6 bases. The CDR3 sequence is 17 residues long. Germline values: CDR1 MNHEY, CDR2 SVGAGI. In DNA form, the CDR3 reads TGTGCCAGCAGTTACTCCGTTGGACTAGCGGGAGCCAATGAGCAGTTCTTC. As protein: CASSYSVGLAGANEQFF.

This clonotype was detected ten times or more. The genes are TRBV10-3 and TRBJ1-5; tentative D call: TRBD1 (5 bases). Trimming cost V 8 bases and J 6 bases, with 14 bases left between them. CDR1 is ENHRY and CDR2 is SYGVKD in the germline V gene. The CDR3 is 13 residues long. The CDR3 DNA is TGTGCCATCGCGGGGGATCTCAGTCAGCCCCAGCATTTT. Amino acid sequence: CAIAGDLSQPQHF.

This clonotype was observed at least ten times. The chain has TRBV7-9 and TRBJ2-7; 7 bases line up with TRBD2. The V segment lost 0 bases and the J segment 9 bases; nucleotides outside the gene matches: 20. This CDR3 is 18 amino acids long. In germline, CDR1 is SEHNR, CDR2 FQNEAQ (reference sequence). CDR3 in DNA: TGTGCCAGCAGCTTAGCTACGGGACTAACGACCTCTGCGTGGGGGCAGTACTTC. Translating gives CASSLATGLTTSAWGQYF.

This clonotype was recorded many times. The rearrangement uses TRBV29-1 and TRBJ2-7; unclear D gene. This CDR3 contains 13 residues. Trimming took 6 bases from V and 0 from J, leaving 12 bases between them. The germline V gene encodes CDR1 SQVTM and CDR2 ANQGSEA. The CDR3 is CSVVGRTSYEQYF. CDR3 DNA: TGCAGCGTCGTCGGGCGGACCTCCTACGAGCAGTACTTC.

This clonotype was counted between two and nine times. At one of its ends the junction is not consistent with the germline gene, which may arise from a read error. The rearrangement uses TRBV7-7 and TRBJ2-5; 8 bases map to TRBD2. Germline CDR1 and CDR2: SSHAT and FNYEAQ (reference sequence). The CDR3 spans 13 residues. This CDR3 reads CASSFSGSETQYF. The CDR3 nucleotides read TGTGCTAGCAGCTTCAGCGGGAGTGAGACCCAGTACTTC.